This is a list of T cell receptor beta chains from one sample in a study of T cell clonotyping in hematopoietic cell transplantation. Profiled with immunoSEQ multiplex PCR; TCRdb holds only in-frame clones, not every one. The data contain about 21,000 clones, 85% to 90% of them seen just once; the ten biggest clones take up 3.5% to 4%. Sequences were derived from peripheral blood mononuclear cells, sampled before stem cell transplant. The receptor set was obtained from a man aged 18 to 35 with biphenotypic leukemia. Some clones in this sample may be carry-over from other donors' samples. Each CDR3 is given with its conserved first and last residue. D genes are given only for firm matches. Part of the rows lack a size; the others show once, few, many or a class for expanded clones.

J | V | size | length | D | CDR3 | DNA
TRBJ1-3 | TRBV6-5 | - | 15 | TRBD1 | CASSRTGTVGNTIYF | TGTGCCAGCAGTAGAACCGGGACAGTGGGAAACACCATATATTTT
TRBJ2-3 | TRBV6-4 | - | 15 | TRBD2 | CASSELAGGPDTQYF | TGTGCCAGCAGTGAGCTAGCGGGGGGGCCAGATACGCAGTATTTT
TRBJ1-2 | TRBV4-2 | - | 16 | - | CASSQWESHPLVGYTF | TGTGCCAGCAGCCAATGGGAAAGCCACCCCCTCGTAGGCTACACCTTC
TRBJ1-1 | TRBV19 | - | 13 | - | CAAQGTMGTEAFF | TGTGCAGCTCAAGGCACAATGGGAACTGAAGCTTTCTTT
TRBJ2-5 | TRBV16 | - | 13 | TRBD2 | CASTRGGRETQYF | TGTGCCAGCACCCGCGGCGGGAGAGAGACCCAGTACTTC
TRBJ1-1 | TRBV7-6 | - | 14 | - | CASSLGHLNTEAFF | TGTGCCAGCAGCTTAGGGCATTTAAACACTGAAGCTTTCTTT
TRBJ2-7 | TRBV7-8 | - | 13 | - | CASSPTVSYEQYF | TGTGCCAGCAGCCCGACAGTTTCCTACGAGCAGTACTTC
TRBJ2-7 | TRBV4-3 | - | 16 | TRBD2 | CASSQDWPGGPGEQYF | TGCGCCAGCAGCCAAGACTGGCCGGGAGGGCCGGGGGAGCAGTACTTC
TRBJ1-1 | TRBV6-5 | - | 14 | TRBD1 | CASSPPGGKTEAFF | TGTGCCAGCAGTCCTCCAGGGGGGAAGACTGAAGCTTTCTTT
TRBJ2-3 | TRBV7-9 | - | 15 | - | CASSLSAGSTDTQYF | TGTGCCAGCAGCTTATCTGCGGGTAGCACAGATACGCAGTATTTT
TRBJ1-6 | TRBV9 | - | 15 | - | CASSEQVGYNSPLHF | TGTGCCAGCAGCGAACAAGTAGGCTATAATTCACCCCTCCACTTT
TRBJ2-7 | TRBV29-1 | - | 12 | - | CSATGQSYEQYF | TGCAGCGCCACCGGACAGTCCTACGAGCAGTACTTC
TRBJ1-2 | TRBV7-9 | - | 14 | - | CASSATGRNYGYTF | TGTGCCAGCAGCGCTACAGGGAGAAACTATGGCTACACCTTC
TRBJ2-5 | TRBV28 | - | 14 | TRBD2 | CASSWGGREETQYF | TGTGCCAGCAGTTGGGGCGGGAGGGAGGAGACCCAGTACTTC
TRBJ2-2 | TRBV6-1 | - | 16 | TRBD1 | CASSEVRGQDTGELFF | TGTGCCAGCAGTGAAGTGAGGGGGCAAGACACCGGGGAGCTGTTTTTT
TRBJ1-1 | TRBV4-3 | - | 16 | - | CASSQGSVGGNTEAFF | TGCGCCAGCAGCCAAGGGTCGGTAGGCGGGAACACTGAAGCTTTCTTT
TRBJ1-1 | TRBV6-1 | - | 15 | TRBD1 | CASSEAVTGETEAFF | TGTGCCAGCAGTGAAGCGGTTACAGGGGAAACTGAAGCTTTCTTT
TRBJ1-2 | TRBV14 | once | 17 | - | CASSLGDILTPNYGYTF | TGTGCCAGCAGCCTGGGGGACATTCTCACCCCTAACTATGGCTACACCTTC
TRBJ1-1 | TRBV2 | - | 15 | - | CASSERQTMNTEAFF | TGTGCCAGCAGTGAACGACAGACCATGAACACTGAAGCTTTCTTT
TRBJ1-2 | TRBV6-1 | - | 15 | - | CASSEISRSPYGYTF | TGTGCCAGCAGTGAAATTAGCAGGAGTCCCTATGGCTACACCTTC